The sequence of this T cell receptor (beta chain) was determined in a study of blood T cell repertoires in COVID-19. Background on the study: Sites across the United States, Italy and Spain contributed samples from acute and convalescent COVID-19. From T cells, B-cell-depleted T cells, or PBMCs came the material, which was cDNA or gDNA.

Original processing notes: Quantification of nucleated cells was approximated via reference gene primer amplification. The assay was immunoSEQ multiplex PCR, and TCRdb's table has in-frame clones only and misses some. V, J and clone size are those of that table, while D and trimming were read from the DNA. The table has 95,000 to 150,000 clones, 88% seen once. In its sample, this clone was seen a few times. Germline assignment: CDR1 DFQATT and CDR2 SNEGSKA (reference sequence). The CDR3 has 16 amino acids. Germline trimming cut 3 bases from V and 2 bases from J; bases unmatched to any gene: 5. This sequence joins TRBV20-1 and TRBJ2-3, with 13 bases lining up with TRBD2. The sequence derives from a human donor in a cohort sampled during active COVID-19. The sequenced sample consisted of peripheral blood. CDR3 sequence (DNA): TGCAGTGCTAGTGGACTAGCGGGGGTCCCCACAGATACGCAGTATTTT. Its protein product is CSASGLAGVPTDTQYF.